The T cell receptor (beta chain) described here comes from a study of cytomegalovirus exposure and HLA in healthy donors. The CDR3 totals 15 residues. Deletions cut 6 bases from V and 5 bases from J, with 19 bases between. The V gene's germline CDR1 is SNHLY and CDR2 FYNNEI. Only in-frame clones appear in the TCRdb table, and some are missing; sequencing was by immunoSEQ multiplex PCR. The repertoire holds around 300,000 clones, with approximately 86% as singletons. The sequence came from a woman aged 25 to 39 in good health and CMV-seropositive. J is TRBJ2-5 and V is TRBV2; D call uncertain. The sample comprised PBMCs. CDR3 amino acids: CASSARLDPRETQYF. CDR3 nucleotide sequence: TGTGCCAGCAGCGCTCGACTCGACCCGCGGGAGACCCAGTACTTC. Using reference TRBV2 and TRBJ2-5 for the parts outside the CDR3, the full variable domain is EPEVTQTPSHQVTQMGQEVILRCVPISNHLYFYWYRQILGQKVEFLVSFYNNEISEKSEIFDDQFSVERPDGSNFTLKIRSTKLEDSAMYFCASSARLDPRETQYFGPGTRLLVL.